This TCR beta chain was sequenced in a study of blood T cells in healthy people across ages. The study's findings and limits: Across samples, TCR beta diversity tracked strongly with naive T cell percentage. Across the age range, TCR beta diversity per million T cells fell in a roughly linear way.

Of note for this clonotype: Its specificity is not known.

Germline V gene sequence: CDR1 SGHRS, CDR2 YFSETQ. The CDR3 covers 17 residues. V trimming: 0 bases; J trimming: 11 bases; junction bases outside the gene matches: 17. Each sample gave at least 7 million isolated PBMCs. Combining a sample-barcoded 5' primer with a J-beta primer mix, a second PCR ran for roughly 7 to 11 cycles. A single record per CDR3 protein comes from TCRdb applying MiXCR to the 5' RACE reads. This sample has approximately 770,000 distinct CDR3 sequences, with 55% to 75% found just once. Sequencing was done on a sample of blood. The rearrangement links TRBV5-1 to TRBJ2-5; TRBD2 aligns across 9 bases. The receptor was isolated from a man aged 30-40 years in good health. CDR3 sequence reads: CASSLEIGGGAVREQYF. The CDR3 nucleotides read TGCGCCAGCAGCTTGGAAATCGGCGGGGGGGCCGTACGGGAGCAGTACTTC.